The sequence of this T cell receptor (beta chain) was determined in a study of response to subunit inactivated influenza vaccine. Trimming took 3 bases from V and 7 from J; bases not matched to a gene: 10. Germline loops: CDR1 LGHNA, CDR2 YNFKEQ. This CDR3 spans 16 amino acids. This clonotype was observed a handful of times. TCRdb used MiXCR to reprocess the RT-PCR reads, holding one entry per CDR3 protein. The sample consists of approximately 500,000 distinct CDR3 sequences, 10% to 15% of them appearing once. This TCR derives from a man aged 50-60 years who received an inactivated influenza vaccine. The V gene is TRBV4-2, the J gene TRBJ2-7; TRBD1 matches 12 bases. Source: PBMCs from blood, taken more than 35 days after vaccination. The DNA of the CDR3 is TGTGCCAGCAGCCATCAGCCGGGACAGGGGGCTCGGGAGCAGTACTTC. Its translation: CASSHQPGQGAREQYF.